These T cell receptor beta chains were read from a single sample in a study of technical replicates of blood from several donors. Clones were sequenced by immunoSEQ multiplex PCR, and TCRdb holds only the in-frame ones, with some missing. This sample has more than 75,000 clones, with about 95% found just once. The material sequenced was T cells isolated from PBMCs. These receptors all stem from a human donor in good health. Both conserved end residues are trimmed from each CDR3. The order of the fields is V gene, J gene, CDR3 protein.

V gene: TRBV10-3; J gene: TRBJ1-2; CDR3 protein: AISDPGQGAHGYT
V gene: TRBV28; J gene: TRBJ1-5; CDR3 protein: ASSFRGGFGPQH
V gene: TRBV2; J gene: TRBJ1-5; CDR3 protein: ASKAIEGNQPQH
V gene: TRBV29-1; J gene: TRBJ2-3; CDR3 protein: SVASFDRFSDYRGTDTQY
V gene: TRBV2; J gene: TRBJ1-2; CDR3 protein: ASSVARVAPEANYGYT
V gene: TRBV6-5; J gene: TRBJ2-2; CDR3 protein: ASRLERYNTGELF
V gene: TRBV15; J gene: TRBJ2-5; CDR3 protein: ATYQASGSETQY
V gene: TRBV7-9; J gene: TRBJ1-1; CDR3 protein: ASSSAPYEGTSRTEAF
V gene: TRBV2; J gene: TRBJ1-2; CDR3 protein: ASSSGT
V gene: TRBV9; J gene: TRBJ1-5; CDR3 protein: ASSSGVNQPQH
V gene: TRBV11-3; J gene: TRBJ2-1; CDR3 protein: ASSLGYQGRYNEQF
V gene: TRBV29-1; J gene: TRBJ2-6; CDR3 protein: SVAPTGQGSGANVLT
V gene: TRBV28; J gene: TRBJ1-5; CDR3 protein: ASSLATFYQPQH
V gene: TRBV4-3; J gene: TRBJ2-1; CDR3 protein: ASSQFASGRASNEQF
V gene: TRBV9; J gene: TRBJ1-1; CDR3 protein: ASSPQGNEAF
V gene: TRBV19; J gene: TRBJ2-7; CDR3 protein: ASSIGLAVYEQY
V gene: TRBV5-4; J gene: TRBJ2-4; CDR3 protein: ASSSSGRRY
V gene: TRBV25-1; J gene: TRBJ1-4; CDR3 protein: ASSEWTGEKLF
V gene: TRBV6-5; J gene: TRBJ2-7; CDR3 protein: ASSRSGSSYEQY
V gene: TRBV5-1; J gene: TRBJ1-6; CDR3 protein: ASSLGARASPLH
V gene: TRBV28; J gene: TRBJ1-1; CDR3 protein: ASSLMGQNTEAF
V gene: TRBV4-2; J gene: TRBJ2-7; CDR3 protein: ASSQAGEIAGSHEQY
V gene: TRBV5-1; J gene: TRBJ2-3; CDR3 protein: ASSLRQGSDTQY
V gene: TRBV9; J gene: TRBJ2-2; CDR3 protein: ASNFGQAPSGELF